This TCR beta chain was captured by sequencing in a study of T cell repertoires in ileal Crohn's disease. Study-wide background: Approximately 35% were active smokers at surgery; median disease duration was around 7.9 years. Every patient was operated on for stricturing (about 60%) or penetrating (39%) complications.

The CDR3 runs to 14 residues. Deletions cut 7 bases from V and 2 bases from J, with 15 bases between. Germline CDR1 is MNHEY and CDR2 is SVGAGI. As for this clone: Antigen: not known.

Some clones are missing from TCRdb's copy, which holds only in-frame ones; the method was immunoSEQ multiplex PCR. The sample lists about 12,000 clones, around four fifths occurring once. Time point denoted: neoterminal ileum biopsy at postoperative endoscopy, about 6 months after surgery. Study outcomes and limitations: Compared with non-smokers, active smokers at surgery showed more clonal expansions.

The receptor was isolated from an adult with Crohn's disease. The chain links TRBV6-5 to TRBJ2-7; no reliable D call. Specimen: ileal tissue. The CDR3 nucleotides read TGTGCCAGCAAAGGAGCGTCTCTGACCTACGAGCAGTACTTC. Translated: CASKGASLTYEQYF.